What follows describes a single TCR beta chain. These data belong to a study of CXCR3-negative and CXCR3-positive naive CD8 T cells. Naive cells were sorted as CD45RO-, CCR7+, CD27+ and CD95-. Researchers prepared the TRB cDNA libraries using 5' RACE with UMI labels. From its re-call of the 5' RACE reads, TCRdb lists each CDR3 protein once, without DNA. Its table records tens of thousands of distinct CDR3 sequences. Sequencing was performed on naive CXCR3- CD8+ T cells from blood. Stated subset: CD45RO-CCR7+CD27+CD95- naive CD8+ T cells lacking CXCR3 (TNR3-). The sequence was collected from a human donor in good health. Some clones in this sample may be carry-over from other donors' samples.

The CDR3 loop is CASGVAGELFF. V and J are TRBV5-6 and TRBJ2-2. CDR1 is SGHDT, CDR2 YYEEEE, per germline. The CDR3 runs 11 residues.